The 20 T cell receptor beta chains listed next were all sequenced from one sample in a study of T cell repertoires in cytomegalovirus infection (dated by TCRdb to between 2018 and 2020). Instrument on record: Illumina HiSeq 1500. TCRdb's own reprocessing of the public reads used fastp at Q25 and MiXCR and kept productive beta chains. Every distinct CDR3 protein forms one entry, paired with its most common genes and DNA. Counted in this sample were about 330,000 distinct CDR3 sequences; over 7.5% of them appeared once. The top ten clones comprise around 4% of the sample. The sequencing input was PBMCs. The receptor source for this set is a human donor in good health (CMV status not recorded). Some clones in this sample may be carry-over from other donors' samples.

In its sample, this clonotype was seen a few times. V is TRBV12-3 or TRBV12-4 and J is TRBJ2-3, with 10 nucleotides matching TRBD1. Losses at the gene ends were 6 bases for V and 3 bases for J; bases not matched to a gene: 3. This CDR3 has 14 residues. DNA of the CDR3: TGTGCCAGCAGGACAGGGGGCCGGACAGATACGCAGTATTTT. It codes for CASRTGGRTDTQYF.

The table lists this clonotype with a few counts. The V gene is TRBV10-2, the J gene TRBJ1-1; D uncertain. CDR1 and CDR2 (germline): WSHSY, SAAADI. Trimming shortened V by 8 bases and J by 3 bases, and 13 bases separated the two germline ends. The CDR3 is 13 amino acids. The CDR3 protein is CASSQAMDTEAFF. The CDR3 bases are TGCGCCAGCTCCCAAGCCATGGACACTGAAGCTTTCTTT.

In this sample, this clonotype turned up many times. The chain recombines TRBV10-3 with TRBJ2-7; 7 positions match TRBD2. Germline assignment: CDR1 ENHRY and CDR2 SYGVKD. The CDR3 sequence is 12 residues long. Trimming at V came to 10 bases and at J to 4 bases, leaving 7 bases not matched to a gene. The CDR3 spells CATGLGGYEQYF. DNA for the CDR3: TGTGCCACCGGCTTGGGAGGGTACGAGCAGTACTTC.

The chain links TRBV5-1 to TRBJ2-7, with 8 bases that match TRBD1. This CDR3 is 14 amino acids long. J gave up 6 bases and V 2 bases, and 7 bases lay outside the gene matches. Germline CDR1 is SGHRS and CDR2 is YFSETQ. DNA for the CDR3: TGCGCCAGCAGCTTACAGGGGGTACTGGGCGAGCAGTACTTC. This encodes CASSLQGVLGEQYF.

On this clonotype itself: Germline and junction disagree at one end, which may indicate a read error. The chain couples TRBV20-1 to TRBJ2-7; a weak D match, TRBD1 (6 bases). Germline values: CDR1 DFQATT, CDR2 SNEGSKA (reference sequence). CDR3 length: 12 residues. The CDR3 nucleotides are TGCAGTGCGACACGGGACACGACTTTACCTCTGTTC. Residues: CSATRDTTLPLF.

The chain joins TRBV6-6 to TRBJ2-4; 8 bases fit TRBD1. Per the germline V gene, CDR1 is MNHNY and CDR2 is SVGAGI (reference sequence). Unmatched junction bases numbered 7, after V lost 5 bases and J lost 7 bases. The CDR3 runs to 14 residues. The CDR3 bases are TGTGCCAGCAGTCGGACAGGGTTCGAGAACATTCAGTACTTC. Protein product: CASSRTGFENIQYF.

V and J are TRBV7-2 and TRBJ2-3, with D possibly matching TRBD2 (5 bases). Germline V CDR1 and CDR2: SGHTA, FQGNSA. CDR3 length: 15 amino acids. V lost 8 bases and J lost 0, with 15 bases in between. In DNA, the CDR3 is TGTGCCAGCCAAATCCAGCGGTCAAGCACAGATACGCAGTATTTT. Residues: CASQIQRSSTDTQYF.

The table lists this clonotype with a few counts. The chain recombines TRBV11-2 with TRBJ1-6, with TRBD1 as a possible D gene (5 bases). Germline V CDR1 and CDR2: SGHAT, FQNNGV. The CDR3 loop spans 15 amino acids. V shed 5 bases and J shed 5 bases, with 13 bases lying between them. The CDR3 DNA follows: TGTGCCAGCAGCGTCGGACACGTGAATAATTCACCCCTCCACTTT. Its protein product is CASSVGHVNNSPLHF.

This clonotype was seen a few times. The chain employs TRBV28 and TRBJ1-4; maybe TRBD1 (6 bases). Germline values: CDR1 MDHEN, CDR2 SYDVKM. V was cut by 5 bases and J by 3 bases, with 13 bases left in between. The CDR3 loop spans 15 amino acids. The CDR3 DNA follows: TGTGCCAGCAGTCTCCAGGGGAGCGCTAATGAAAAACTGTTTTTT. Residues: CASSLQGSANEKLFF.

Ten or more counts support this clonotype. J is TRBJ1-1 and V is TRBV7-9; 8 bases match TRBD1. The germline gives CDR1 SEHNR, CDR2 FQNEAQ (reference sequence). CDR3 length: 16 residues. Trimming cost V 1 base and J 3 bases; bases outside gene matches: 7. The CDR3 spells CASSLVNRGLDTEAFF. The CDR3 DNA sequence: TGTGCCAGCAGCTTAGTTAACAGGGGGTTAGACACTGAAGCTTTCTTT.

This sequence joins TRBV4-1 and TRBJ2-5; D is undetermined. The germline V gene has CDR1 MGHRA and CDR2 YSYEKL. V was trimmed by 0 bases and J by 4 bases, leaving 12 bases between them. The CDR3 is 15 residues long. The CDR3 loop is CASSQDMGLGETQYF. CDR3 in DNA: TGCGCCAGCAGCCAAGATATGGGGTTAGGAGAGACCCAGTACTTC.

This clonotype was observed at least ten times. The chain joins TRBV7-2 to TRBJ1-1; TRBD1 is a possible D gene (5 bases). The CDR3 covers 15 residues. From germline, CDR1 is SGHTA and CDR2 FQGNSA. Trimming removed 2 bases from V and 5 bases from J, with 15 bases in between. CDR3 region: CASSLSGGVGTEAFF. The CDR3 bases are TGTGCCAGCAGCTTATCGGGAGGGGTAGGGACTGAAGCTTTCTTT.

This clonotype occurred a few times. The J gene is TRBJ2-5, the V gene TRBV27; no reliable D call. V was trimmed by 3 bases and J by 5 bases, leaving 10 bases between them. Germline values: CDR1 MNHEY, CDR2 SMNVEV (reference sequence). This CDR3 has 13 amino acids. The CDR3 sequence is CASSLSRMETQYF. DNA for the CDR3: TGTGCCAGCAGTTTGTCCCGAATGGAGACCCAGTACTTC.

In its sample, this clonotype was seen a few times. The rearrangement links TRBV6-6 to TRBJ2-5; 8 bases align to TRBD2. From germline, CDR1 is MNHNY and CDR2 SVGAGI (reference sequence). J gave up 1 base and V 4 bases, and 8 bases lay outside the gene matches. CDR3 length: 16 amino acids. The CDR3 is CASSFGAGDIQETQYF. DNA of the CDR3: TGTGCCAGCAGTTTCGGAGCGGGAGATATCCAAGAGACCCAGTACTTC.

This clonotype was seen ten or more times. V and J are TRBV5-1 and TRBJ2-3; 9 bases match TRBD2. In germline, CDR1 is SGHRS, CDR2 YFSETQ. The CDR3 length is 16 residues. Trimming at V came to 1 base and at J to 1 base, leaving 4 bases not matched to a gene. This CDR3 is CASSLKRTSGTDTQYF. For the CDR3, the DNA is TGCGCCAGCAGCTTGAAGAGGACTAGCGGCACAGATACGCAGTATTTT.

V is TRBV6-1 and J is TRBJ2-4, with D unclear. V gave up 2 bases and J gave up 4 bases, with 3 bases separating them. The germline gives CDR1 MNHNS, CDR2 SASEGT. CDR3 length equals 12 residues. The DNA of the CDR3 is TGTGCCAGCAGTGAAATGAAAAACATTCAGTACTTC. This codes for CASSEMKNIQYF.

This clonotype has only a few counts. The chain links TRBV6-5 to TRBJ2-1; D perhaps matches TRBD2 (6 bases). V lost 0 bases and J lost 7, with 10 bases in between. The CDR3 covers 14 residues. The V gene's germline CDR1 is MNHEY and CDR2 SVGAGI. The CDR3 region is CASSYSEGRNEQFF. The CDR3 nucleotides read TGTGCCAGCAGTTACTCTGAGGGGAGGAATGAGCAGTTCTTC.

The rearrangement uses TRBV4-3 and TRBJ1-1, with D tentatively TRBD1 (5 bases). The CDR3 runs to 13 residues. Between the trimmed V and J ends, which lost 2 bases and 6 bases, there was a span of 10 bases. CDR1 is LGHNA and CDR2 is YSLEER in the germline V gene. The CDR3 here is CASSQPGQAEAFF. DNA of the CDR3: TGCGCCAGCAGCCAACCTGGACAAGCTGAAGCTTTCTTT.

The chain links TRBV20-1 to TRBJ2-1; maybe TRBD1 (5 bases). V dropped 2 bases and J dropped 2 bases, with 16 bases sitting between them. The germline CDR1 and CDR2 sequences are DFQATT and SNEGSKA (reference sequence). This CDR3 is 16 amino acids long. The CDR3 protein is CSARNFAGRPYNEQFF. The CDR3 region has the DNA TGCAGTGCTAGAAATTTCGCAGGGCGTCCCTACAATGAGCAGTTCTTC.

Points on this clonotype: An end of the junction does not agree with germline; a read error may underlie this. The V and J genes are TRBV7-6 and TRBJ2-2, with D perhaps TRBD2 (6 bases). This CDR3 spans 14 amino acids. Germline values: CDR1 SGHVS, CDR2 FNYEAQ. CDR3 bases: TGTGCCAGCAGCTTAGGGGAACCCTCCCGGGAGCCGTTTTTT. Encoded protein: CASSLGEPSREPFF.